The present T cell receptor beta chain was sequenced within a study of identical twins (dated by TCRdb to 2015 to 2016). At the level of the whole study: To test whether fetal clonotypes persist, the study used deep sequencing on TCR alpha and beta repertoires from monozygotic twins, unrelated adults of various ages, and cord blood. To rule out contamination, the twin experiments were replicated at different times with different library preparation protocols. The full study reports these points: Because the same donors could not be followed over many years, the conclusions depended on cross-sectional statistical analysis. A weaker excess of twin sharing was found in beta out-of-frame sequences because the signal-to-noise ratio was lowered by fewer shared sequences. Compared with coincidental sharing between unrelated individuals, an excess of low generation-probability sequences was observed among out-of-frame TCR alpha sequences shared between twins. Fewer insertions were carried by abundant cord blood beta clonotypes; a weaker similar trend was observed in young adult naive repertoires, while no such trend was observed in memory repertoires. Recombination models systematically underestimated out-of-frame TCR alpha sharing in monozygotic twins but agreed with sharing between unrelated individuals. Invariant T cells such as MAIT and iNKT could partly confound zero-insertion analyses, although diverse VJ usage argued against such confounding for most clonotypes.

All donors were healthy Caucasians. Three pairs of female monozygotic twins, all aged about 18 to 30 years, were included in the twin cohort. Peripheral blood mononuclear cells were used as the source from which RNA for TCR libraries was isolated. This clonotype was counted a few times. This receptor's antigen is unknown. Base qualities are not recorded, but no much larger clone differs from it by a single base. Libraries were made using 5' RACE. Sequencer: Illumina HiSeq 2000. A universal primer binding site was added through template switching, and the final cDNA carried a unique molecular identifier so that TCR cDNA molecules could be counted accurately. First-strand cDNA for TCR alpha and beta chains was synthesized from specific primers in the conserved constant-segment region. To control for contamination, each cDNA library was double barcoded with a SMART-Mk sample barcode plus Illumina barcodes. TruSeq adapter sequences and Illumina sample barcodes were added in two successive PCR steps. The TCR alpha and beta cDNA libraries were sequenced on the Illumina HiSeq platform using custom primers. The authors processed their data as follows. Raw reads were processed with MiGEC to extract unique molecular identifiers, and MiXCR was used to determine CDR3 positions. For each individual, recombination models were inferred using an EM algorithm with the repgenHMM and IGoR tools. Shared clonotypes were analyzed with the tcR package in R, and sharing was normalized by the product of cloneset sizes. To study raw recombination free of thymic and clonal selection effects, out-of-frame nonproductive sequences were analyzed. The public reads were reanalyzed by TCRdb: fastp trimming at Q25, MiXCR alignment, in-frame beta chains only. Each entry merges the rows of one CDR3 protein and shows their most common DNA and genes. TCRdb's processing, not the authors', yielded these V and J calls. The sample yields approximately 630,000 distinct CDR3 sequences; less than 9% were counted once. 1.6% of the sample is in the top ten clones.

V lost 3 bases and J lost 4 bases; the stretch between them is 7 bases long. CDR1 is given as DFQATT and CDR2 as SNEGSKA, both from the germline V gene (reference sequence). Including cysteine and valine, the CDR3 has 11 amino acids. The read is trimmed to its CDR3 DNA, 33 bases read in frame from base 1. This sample also appeared in a second study, on yellow fever vaccine responses in identical twins. From that second study: The T cell response to vaccination in identical twins was reported by the authors to appear partly convergent and partly personalized. In identical twins, the study followed T cell clones that responded to the vaccine with precision.

The chain is encoded by TRBV20-1 joined to TRBJ2-7; the D gene is unclear. This TCR was recovered from a young woman in good health. Material for sequencing was PBMCs. CDR3 region: CSASKTYEQYV. At the DNA level, the sequence is TGCAGTGCTAGTAAGACTTACGAGCAGTACGTC.